This T cell receptor (beta chain) emerged from a study of blood T cell repertoires in COVID-19. On the study more broadly: The United States, Italy and Spain supplied acute and convalescent COVID-19 samples. Sources were T cells, B-cell-depleted T cells, or PBMCs; the material itself was cDNA or gDNA.

The CDR3 is 16 amino acids. V lost 3 bases to trimming and J lost 5 bases; unmatched junction nucleotides: 11. CDR1 is ENHRY and CDR2 is SYGVKD in the germline V gene. Profiled with immunoSEQ multiplex PCR; TCRdb holds only in-frame clones, not every one. The sample includes approximately 61,000 clones, around 90% of them seen just once. This TCR was sampled from a woman older than 75 with active COVID-19. The rearrangement links TRBV10-3 to TRBJ2-5, with 8 bases matching TRBD2. Material for sequencing was peripheral blood. The CDR3 bases are TGTGCCATCAGTGATTATGCGCGGGGGGTTTTTGAGACCCAGTACTTC. Protein product: CAISDYARGVFETQYF.